This TCR beta chain came from a study of monozygotic twins with inflammatory bowel disease. Regarding the study as a whole: Healthy co-twins showed greater TCRbeta diversity (inverse Simpson) than IBD patients. Clonotype sharing was lower in IBD patients than healthy twins, most markedly with disease activity.

Regarding this clonotype: Antigen unknown.

With around 16 and 10 cycles respectively, two nested PCRs were carried out on TCRalpha and TCRbeta cDNA. After re-calling the 5' RACE reads, TCRdb lists one entry per CDR3 protein, DNA absent. The sample table sets out fewer than 450,000 distinct CDR3 sequences. Germline V CDR1 and CDR2: ENHRY, SYGVKD. This CDR3 has 17 residues. The receptor was derived from a human donor with ulcerative colitis or Crohn's disease, or a healthy co-twin of an affected twin (not recorded which). The sample taken for sequencing was blood. The V gene is TRBV10-3, the J gene TRBJ2-7; TCRdb's D call, TRBD2, is unchecked because there is no DNA. The CDR3 is CAISELPLAGGPDEQYF.